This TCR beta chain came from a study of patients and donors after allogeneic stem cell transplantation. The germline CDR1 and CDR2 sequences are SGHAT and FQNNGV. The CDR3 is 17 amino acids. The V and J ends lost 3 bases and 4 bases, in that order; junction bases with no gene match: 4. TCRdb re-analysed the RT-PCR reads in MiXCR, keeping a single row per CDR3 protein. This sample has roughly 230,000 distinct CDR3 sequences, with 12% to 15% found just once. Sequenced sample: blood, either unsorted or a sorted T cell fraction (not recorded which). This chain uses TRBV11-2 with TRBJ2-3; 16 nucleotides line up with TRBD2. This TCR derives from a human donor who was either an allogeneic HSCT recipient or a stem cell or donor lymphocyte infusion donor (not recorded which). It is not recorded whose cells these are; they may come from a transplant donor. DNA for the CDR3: TGTGCCAGCAGCTTTGGGACTAGCGGGGGGGTATCAGATACGCAGTATTTT. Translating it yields CASSFGTSGGVSDTQYF.